What follows are 8 T cell receptor beta chains derived from one specimen sequenced in a study of blood T cell repertoires in COVID-19. Data came from immunoSEQ multiplex PCR; TCRdb stores just in-frame clones and leaves some out. The profile shows some 270,000 clones, approximately 85% of them singletons. Sample: peripheral blood. The source is a woman aged 80 or over with COVID-19, enrolled during active disease.

The J gene is TRBJ2-1, the V gene TRBV7-9; 8 nucleotides agree with TRBD1. The CDR3 consists of 17 residues. With 4 bases clipped from V and 5 bases from J, the junction kept 13 bases outside the gene matches. The germline V gene encodes CDR1 SEHNR and CDR2 FQNEAQ (reference sequence). The DNA of the CDR3 is TGTGCCAGCAGCTGGGCCTCCGGGACAGGAATTAACAATGAGCAGTTCTTC. The encoded protein is CASSWASGTGINNEQFF.

The chain recombines TRBV5-1 with TRBJ2-3; 11 bases match TRBD2. V trimming: 4 bases; J trimming: 3 bases; junction bases outside the gene matches: 13. Germline loops: CDR1 SGHRS, CDR2 YFSETQ. The CDR3 is made up of 18 amino acids. The CDR3 DNA is TGCGCCAGCAGCCGAAGGGCTAGCGGGGGGTTTAGGACAGATACGCAGTATTTT. Encoded protein: CASSRRASGGFRTDTQYF.

The gene calls are TRBV19 and TRBJ2-5; D might be TRBD1 (5 bases). The CDR3 is 12 residues long. Germline-derived CDR1 and CDR2 are LNHDA and SQIVND (reference sequence). V lost 5 bases, J lost 4 bases, and 8 bases lay in between. CDR3 in DNA: TGTGCCAGTAGTTATAGGGGAGAGACCCAGTACTTC. Encoded protein: CASSYRGETQYF.

V and J are TRBV24-1 and TRBJ1-5; the D gene is possibly TRBD1 (6 bases). V shed 2 bases and J shed 2 bases, with 12 bases lying between them. Per germline, CDR1 KGHDR and CDR2 SFDVKD. The CDR3 totals 16 residues. CDR3 DNA sequence: TGTGCCACCAGTGATTCCAGGGGAAGTGGCAATCAGCCCCAGCATTTT. Encoded protein: CATSDSRGSGNQPQHF.

The J gene is TRBJ1-3, the V gene TRBV20-1; D gene ambiguous. The CDR3 covers 15 residues. The V gene's germline CDR1 is DFQATT and CDR2 SNEGSKA (reference sequence). V lost 3 bases and J lost 0, with 12 bases in between. In DNA form, the CDR3 reads TGCAGTGCTAGTAGTCCTTTCAGCTCTGGAAACACCATATATTTT. It is translated as CSASSPFSSGNTIYF.

This chain joins TRBV6-5 and TRBJ2-1; 9 nucleotides match TRBD1. CDR3 length: 15 residues. Trimming at V came to 7 bases and at J to 9 bases, leaving 13 bases not matched to a gene. The V gene's germline CDR1 is MNHEY and CDR2 SVGAGI. The CDR3 region is CASKPGTGYRSEQFF. CDR3 nucleotide sequence: TGTGCCAGCAAACCCGGGACAGGGTATCGTAGTGAGCAGTTCTTC.

The rearrangement links TRBV6-2 or TRBV6-3 to TRBJ2-1, with 10 bases matching TRBD2. The CDR3 runs 15 residues. The V and J ends lost 2 bases and 6 bases, in that order; junction bases with no gene match: 4. Germline CDR1 MNHEY, CDR2 SVGEGT. The CDR3 nucleotides are TGTGCCAGCAGTTACCCAGCGGGGGGGCTCAATGAGCAGTTCTTC. It is translated as CASSYPAGGLNEQFF.

The chain has TRBV28 and TRBJ1-6, with D hard to call. Germline values: CDR1 MDHEN, CDR2 SYDVKM. CDR3 length: 16 amino acids. V was clipped by 6 bases and J by 0 bases, with 12 bases between them. CDR3 nucleotide sequence: TGTGCCAGCAGGGGAGCAGGAAGCTCCTATAATTCACCCCTCCACTTT. Residues: CASRGAGSSYNSPLHF.